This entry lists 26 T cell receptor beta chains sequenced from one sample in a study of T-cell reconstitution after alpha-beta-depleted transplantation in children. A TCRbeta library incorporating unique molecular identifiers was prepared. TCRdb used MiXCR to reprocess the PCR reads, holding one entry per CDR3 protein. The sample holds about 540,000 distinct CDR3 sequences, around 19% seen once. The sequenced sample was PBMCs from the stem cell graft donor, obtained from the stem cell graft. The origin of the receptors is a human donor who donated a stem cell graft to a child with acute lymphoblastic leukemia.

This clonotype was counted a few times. The CDR3 DNA is TGCAGTGCTAGGGTGACATGGGAGAGCAAAAACATTCAGTACTTC. Amino acids: CSARVTWESKNIQYF. The chain carries TRBV20-1 and TRBJ2-4; possible D gene TRBD2, 5 bases. Germline V CDR1 and CDR2: DFQATT, SNEGSKA (reference sequence). V was clipped by 3 bases and J by 3 bases, with 15 bases between them. The CDR3 has 15 residues.

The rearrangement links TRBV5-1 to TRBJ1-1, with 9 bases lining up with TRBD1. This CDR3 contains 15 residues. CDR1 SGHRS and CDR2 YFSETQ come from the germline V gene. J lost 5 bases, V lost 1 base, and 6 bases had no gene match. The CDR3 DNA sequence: TGCGCCAGCAGCTTGCCTACAGGGGGCTGTACTGAAGCTTTCTTT. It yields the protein CASSLPTGGCTEAFF.

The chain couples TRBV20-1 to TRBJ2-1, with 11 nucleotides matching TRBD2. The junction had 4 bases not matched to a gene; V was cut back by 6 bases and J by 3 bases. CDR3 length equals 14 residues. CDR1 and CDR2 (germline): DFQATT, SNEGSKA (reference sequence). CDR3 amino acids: CSAQLAGVYNEQFF. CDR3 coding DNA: TGCAGTGCGCAACTAGCGGGAGTCTACAATGAGCAGTTCTTC.

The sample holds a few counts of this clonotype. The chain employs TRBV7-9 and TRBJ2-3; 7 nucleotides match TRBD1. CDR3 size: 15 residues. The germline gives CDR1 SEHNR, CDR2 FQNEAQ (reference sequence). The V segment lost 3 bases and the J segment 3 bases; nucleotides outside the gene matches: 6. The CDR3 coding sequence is TGTGCCAGCAGCTTGACAGGGTATAGGACAGATACGCAGTATTTT. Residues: CASSLTGYRTDTQYF. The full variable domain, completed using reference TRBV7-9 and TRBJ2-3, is DTGVSQNPRHKITKRGQNVTFRCDPISEHNRLYWYRQTLGQGPEFLTYFQNEAQLEKSRLLSDRFSAERPKGSFSTLEIQRTEQGDSAMYLCASSLTGYRTDTQYFGPGTRLTVL.

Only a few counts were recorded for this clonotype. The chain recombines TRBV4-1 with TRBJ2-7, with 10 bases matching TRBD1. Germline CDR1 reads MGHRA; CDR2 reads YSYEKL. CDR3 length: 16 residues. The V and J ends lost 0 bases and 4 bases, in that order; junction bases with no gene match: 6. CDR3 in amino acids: CASSQESGTGVYEQYF. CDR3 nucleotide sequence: TGCGCCAGCAGCCAAGAATCTGGGACAGGGGTTTACGAGCAGTACTTC.

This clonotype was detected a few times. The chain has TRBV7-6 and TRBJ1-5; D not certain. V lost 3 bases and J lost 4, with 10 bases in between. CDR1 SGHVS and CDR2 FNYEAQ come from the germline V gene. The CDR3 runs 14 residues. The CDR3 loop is CASSFAGTNQPQHF. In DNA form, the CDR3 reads TGTGCCAGCAGCTTTGCAGGCACAAATCAGCCCCAGCATTTT.

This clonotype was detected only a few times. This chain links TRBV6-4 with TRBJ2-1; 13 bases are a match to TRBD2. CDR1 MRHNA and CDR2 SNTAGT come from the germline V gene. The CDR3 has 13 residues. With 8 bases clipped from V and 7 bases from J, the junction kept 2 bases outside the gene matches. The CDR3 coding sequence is TGTGCCAGCGGACTAGCGGGAGAGAATGAGCAGTTCTTC. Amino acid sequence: CASGLAGENEQFF.

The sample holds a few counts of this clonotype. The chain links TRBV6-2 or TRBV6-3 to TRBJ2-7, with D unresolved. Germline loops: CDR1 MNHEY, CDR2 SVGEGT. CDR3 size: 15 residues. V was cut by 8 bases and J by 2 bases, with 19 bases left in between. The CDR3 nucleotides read TGTGCCAGCTCGATCTCCTGGGCGGTGACCTACGAGCAGTACTTC. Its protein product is CASSISWAVTYEQYF.

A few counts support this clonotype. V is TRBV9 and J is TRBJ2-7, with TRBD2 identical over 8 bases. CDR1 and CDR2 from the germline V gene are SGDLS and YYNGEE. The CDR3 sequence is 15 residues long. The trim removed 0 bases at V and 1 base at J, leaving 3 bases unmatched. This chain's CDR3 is CASSVVSGGSYEQYF. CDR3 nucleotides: TGTGCCAGCAGCGTAGTCTCGGGAGGGTCCTACGAGCAGTACTTC. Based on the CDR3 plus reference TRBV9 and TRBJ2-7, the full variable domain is DSGVTQTPKHLITATGQRVTLRCSPRSGDLSVYWYQQSLDQGLQFLIQYYNGEERAKGNILERFSAQQFPDLHSELNLSSLELGDSALYFCASSVVSGGSYEQYFGPGTRLTVT.

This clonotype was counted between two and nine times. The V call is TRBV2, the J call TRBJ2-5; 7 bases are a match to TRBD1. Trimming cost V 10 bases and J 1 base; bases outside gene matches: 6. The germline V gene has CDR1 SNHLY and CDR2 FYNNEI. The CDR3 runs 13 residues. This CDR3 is CATSRDSQETQYF. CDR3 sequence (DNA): TGTGCCACTTCCCGGGACAGCCAAGAGACCCAGTACTTC.

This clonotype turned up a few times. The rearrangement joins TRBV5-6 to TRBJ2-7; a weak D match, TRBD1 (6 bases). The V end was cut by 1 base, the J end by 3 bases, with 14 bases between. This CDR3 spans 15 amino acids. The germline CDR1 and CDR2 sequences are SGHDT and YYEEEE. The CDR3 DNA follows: TGTGCCAGCAGCTTGAATCCAGGGGATGGCTACGAGCAGTACTTC. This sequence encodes CASSLNPGDGYEQYF.

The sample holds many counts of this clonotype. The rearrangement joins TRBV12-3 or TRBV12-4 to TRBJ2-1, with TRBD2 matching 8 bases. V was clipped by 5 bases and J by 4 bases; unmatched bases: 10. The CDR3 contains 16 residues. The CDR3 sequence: CASSTRGLGPYNEQFF. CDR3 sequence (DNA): TGTGCCAGCAGTACCAGGGGACTAGGCCCTTACAATGAGCAGTTCTTC.

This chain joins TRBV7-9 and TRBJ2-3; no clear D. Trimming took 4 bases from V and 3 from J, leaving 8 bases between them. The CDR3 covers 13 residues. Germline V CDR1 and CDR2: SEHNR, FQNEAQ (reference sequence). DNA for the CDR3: TGTGCCAGCAGCTCCTTGATAACAGATACGCAGTATTTT. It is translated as CASSSLITDTQYF.

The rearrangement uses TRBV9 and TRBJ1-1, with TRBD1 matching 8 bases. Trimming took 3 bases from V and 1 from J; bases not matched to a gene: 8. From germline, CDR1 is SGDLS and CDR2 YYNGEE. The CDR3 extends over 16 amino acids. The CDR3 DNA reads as TGTGCCAGCAGCGCGAACCGGGACAGGCCGAACACTGAAGCTTTCTTT. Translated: CASSANRDRPNTEAFF.

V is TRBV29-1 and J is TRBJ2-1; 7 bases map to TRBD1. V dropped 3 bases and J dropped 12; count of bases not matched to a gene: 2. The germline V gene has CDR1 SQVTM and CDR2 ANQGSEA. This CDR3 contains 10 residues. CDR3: CSVEWTGQFF. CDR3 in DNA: TGCAGCGTTGAGTGGACAGGGCAGTTCTTC.

CDR3 region: CASSVTGRANTGELFF. For the CDR3, the DNA is TGTGCCAGCAGCGTGACCGGGAGGGCGAACACCGGGGAGCTGTTTTTT. V gene TRBV9 combines with J gene TRBJ2-2, with 8 bases identical to TRBD2. Unmatched junction bases numbered 3, after V lost 2 bases and J lost 0 bases. Germline V gene sequence: CDR1 SGDLS, CDR2 YYNGEE. The CDR3 contains 16 residues.

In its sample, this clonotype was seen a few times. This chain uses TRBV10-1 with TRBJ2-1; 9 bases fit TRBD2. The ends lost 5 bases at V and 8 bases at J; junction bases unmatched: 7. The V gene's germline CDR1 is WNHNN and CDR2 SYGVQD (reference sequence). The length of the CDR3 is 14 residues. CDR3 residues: CASSISAGGDEQFF. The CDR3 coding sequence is TGCGCCAGCAGTATTTCCGCGGGAGGGGATGAGCAGTTCTTC.

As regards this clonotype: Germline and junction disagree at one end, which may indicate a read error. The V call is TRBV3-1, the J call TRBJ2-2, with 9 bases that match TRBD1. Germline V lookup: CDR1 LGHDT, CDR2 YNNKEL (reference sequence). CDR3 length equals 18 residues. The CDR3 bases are TGTGCCAGCAGCAAAGAGGGCGCTGGGACAGGGACCACCGGGGAGCTGTTTTTT. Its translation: CASSKEGAGTGTTGELFF.

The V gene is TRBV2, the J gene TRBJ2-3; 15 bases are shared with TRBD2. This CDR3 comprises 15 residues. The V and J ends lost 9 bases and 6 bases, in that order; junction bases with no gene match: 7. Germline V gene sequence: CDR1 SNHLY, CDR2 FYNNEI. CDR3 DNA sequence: TGTGCCAGAGGACTAGCGGGAGGGCCTCAGGATACGCAGTATTTT. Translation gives CARGLAGGPQDTQYF.

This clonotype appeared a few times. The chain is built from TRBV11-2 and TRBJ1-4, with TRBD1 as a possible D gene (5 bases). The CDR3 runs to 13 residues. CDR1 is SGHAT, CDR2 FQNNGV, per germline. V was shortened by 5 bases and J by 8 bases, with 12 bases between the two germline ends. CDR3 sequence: CASSGREGEKLFF. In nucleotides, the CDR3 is TGTGCCAGCAGCGGCAGGGAGGGAGAAAAACTGTTTTTT.

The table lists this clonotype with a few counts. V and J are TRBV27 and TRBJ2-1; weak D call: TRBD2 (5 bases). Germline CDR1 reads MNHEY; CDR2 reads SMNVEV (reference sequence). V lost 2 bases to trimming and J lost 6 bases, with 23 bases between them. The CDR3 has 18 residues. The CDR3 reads CASSLGTYAGLGFNEQFF. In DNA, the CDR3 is TGTGCCAGCAGTTTAGGCACGTACGCGGGCCTAGGATTCAATGAGCAGTTCTTC.

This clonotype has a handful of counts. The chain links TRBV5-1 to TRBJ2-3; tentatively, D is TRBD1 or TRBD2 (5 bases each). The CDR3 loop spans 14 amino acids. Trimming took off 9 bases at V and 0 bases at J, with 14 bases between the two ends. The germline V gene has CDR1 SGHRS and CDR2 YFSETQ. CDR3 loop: CATRGRFSTDTQYF. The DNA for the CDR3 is TGCGCCACCCGGGGACGGTTTAGCACAGATACGCAGTATTTT.

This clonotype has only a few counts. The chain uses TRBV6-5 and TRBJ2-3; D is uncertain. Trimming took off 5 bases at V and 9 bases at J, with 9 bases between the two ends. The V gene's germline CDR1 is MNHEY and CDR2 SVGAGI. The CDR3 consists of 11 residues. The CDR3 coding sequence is TGTGCCAGCAGTCGGTCCCCCACGCAGTATTTT. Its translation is CASSRSPTQYF.

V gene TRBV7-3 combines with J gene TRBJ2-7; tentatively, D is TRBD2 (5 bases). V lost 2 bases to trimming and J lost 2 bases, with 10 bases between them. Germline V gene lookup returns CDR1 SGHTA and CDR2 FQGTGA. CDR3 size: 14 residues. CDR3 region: CASSLGGFPYEQYF. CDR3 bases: TGTGCCAGCAGCTTAGGCGGGTTCCCCTACGAGCAGTACTTC. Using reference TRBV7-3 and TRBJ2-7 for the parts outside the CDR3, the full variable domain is GAGVSQTPSNKVTEKGKYVELRCDPISGHTALYWYRQSLGQGPEFLIYFQGTGAADDSGLPNDRFFAVRPEGSVSTLKIQRTERGDSAVYLCASSLGGFPYEQYFGPGTRLTVT.

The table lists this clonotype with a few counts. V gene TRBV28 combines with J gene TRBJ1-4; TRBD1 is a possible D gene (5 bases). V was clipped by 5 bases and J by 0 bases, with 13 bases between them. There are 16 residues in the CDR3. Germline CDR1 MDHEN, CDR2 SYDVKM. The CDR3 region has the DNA TGTGCCAGCAGTCTCGGGACGGCTGCAACTAATGAAAAACTGTTTTTT. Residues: CASSLGTAATNEKLFF.

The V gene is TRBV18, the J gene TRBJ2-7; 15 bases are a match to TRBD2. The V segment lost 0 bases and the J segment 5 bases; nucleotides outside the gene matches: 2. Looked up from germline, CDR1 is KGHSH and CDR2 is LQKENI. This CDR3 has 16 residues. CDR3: CASSPPGLAGGNEQYF. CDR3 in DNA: TGTGCCAGCTCACCACCGGGACTAGCGGGAGGCAACGAGCAGTACTTC.